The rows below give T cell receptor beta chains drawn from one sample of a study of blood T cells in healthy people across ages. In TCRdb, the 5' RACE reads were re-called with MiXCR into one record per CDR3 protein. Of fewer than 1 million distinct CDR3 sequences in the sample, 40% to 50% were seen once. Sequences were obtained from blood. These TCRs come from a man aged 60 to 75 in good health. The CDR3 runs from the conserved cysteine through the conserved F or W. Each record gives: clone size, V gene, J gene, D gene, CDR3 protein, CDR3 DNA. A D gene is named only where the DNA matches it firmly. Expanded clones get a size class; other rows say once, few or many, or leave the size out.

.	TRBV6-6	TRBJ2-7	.	CASSEQGGSYEQYF	TGTGCCAGCAGCGAACAGGGGGGGTCCTACGAGCAGTACTTC
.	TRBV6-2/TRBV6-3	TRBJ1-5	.	CASSYLYSNQPQHF	TGTGCCAGCAGTTACCTTTATAGCAATCAGCCCCAGCATTTT
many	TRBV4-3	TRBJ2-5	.	CASSQDSRETQYF	TGCGCCAGCAGCCAAGATTCCCGAGAGACCCAGTACTTC
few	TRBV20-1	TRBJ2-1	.	CSARGWNNEQFF	TGCAGTGCTAGAGGCTGGAACAATGAGCAGTTCTTC
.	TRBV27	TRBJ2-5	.	CASSSSVGGPHQETQYF	TGTGCCAGCAGCTCCAGCGTTGGAGGGCCACACCAAGAGACCCAGTACTTC
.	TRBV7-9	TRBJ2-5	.	CASSLSIGPGETQYF	TGTGCCAGCAGCTTATCTATAGGCCCAGGAGAGACCCAGTACTTC
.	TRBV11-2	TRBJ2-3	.	CASRTDPGVDTQYF	TGTGCCAGCAGAACCGACCCGGGGGTCGATACGCAGTATTTT
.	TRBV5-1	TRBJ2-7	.	CASSLVVAGLGYEQYF	TGCGCCAGCAGCTTGGTAGTTGCAGGGTTGGGGTACGAGCAGTACTTC
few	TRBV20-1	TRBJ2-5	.	CSAKPGAEETQYF	TGCAGTGCTAAACCCGGCGCCGAAGAGACCCAGTACTTC
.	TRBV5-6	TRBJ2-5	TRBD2	CTSSLGLAAFQETQYF	TGTACCAGCAGCTTGGGACTAGCCGCCTTCCAAGAGACCCAGTACTTT
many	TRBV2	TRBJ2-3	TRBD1	CASIRQGFGTDTQYF	TGTGCCAGCATAAGACAGGGATTCGGCACAGATACGCAGTATTTT
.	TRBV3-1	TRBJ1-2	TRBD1	CASSQEGTGSYGYTF	TGTGCCAGCAGCCAAGAGGGGACAGGGTCCTATGGCTACACCTTC
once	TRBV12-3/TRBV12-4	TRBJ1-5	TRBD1	CASRPDRGLNQPQHF	TGTGCCAGCAGGCCGGACAGGGGACTCAATCAGCCCCAGCATTTT
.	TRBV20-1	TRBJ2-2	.	CSAPDFAGELFF	TGCAGTGCCCCGGACTTCGCCGGGGAGCTGTTTTTT
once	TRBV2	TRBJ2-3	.	CASIVNRGAITDTQYF	TGTGCCAGCATTGTCAACAGAGGGGCCATCACAGATACGCAGTATTTT
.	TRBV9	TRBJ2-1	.	CASSVGHGRRTGYSYNEQFF	TGTGCCAGCAGCGTAGGTCATGGGCGGCGAACCGGATACTCCTACAATGAGCAGTTCTTC
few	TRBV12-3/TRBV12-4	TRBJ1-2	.	CASSLWGRDYGYTF	TGTGCCAGCAGTTTGTGGGGCAGGGACTATGGCTACACCTTC
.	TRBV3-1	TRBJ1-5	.	CASSPTLGLEQPQHF	TGTGCCAGCAGCCCGACCCTGGGGTTAGAGCAGCCCCAGCATTTT
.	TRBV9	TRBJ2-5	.	CASSVTLLETQYF	TGTGCCAGCAGCGTGACCTTGCTGGAGACCCAGTACTTC
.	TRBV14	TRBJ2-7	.	CASRADRYNEQYF	TGTGCCAGCAGAGCGGACAGATACAATGAGCAGTACTTC
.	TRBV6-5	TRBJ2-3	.	CASSYSSSANTDTQYF	TGTGCCAGCAGTTACTCGAGTAGTGCAAACACAGATACGCAGTATTTT
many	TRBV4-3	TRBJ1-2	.	CASSPFPGHHGYTF	TGCGCCAGCAGCCCTTTTCCAGGGCATCATGGCTACACCTTC
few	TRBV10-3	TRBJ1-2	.	CAISESLAGQNYGYTF	TGTGCCATCAGTGAGTCTCTGGCAGGGCAAAACTATGGCTACACCTTC
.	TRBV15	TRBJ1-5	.	CATSREGIQPQHF	TGTGCCACCAGCAGGGAGGGGATTCAGCCCCAGCATTTT
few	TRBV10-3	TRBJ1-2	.	CALREGGYGYTF	TGTGCCCTGAGAGAGGGAGGCTATGGCTACACCTTC
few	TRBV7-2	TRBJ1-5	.	CASSAHSGADQPQHF	TGTGCCAGCAGCGCGCATTCGGGGGCCGATCAGCCCCAGCATTTT
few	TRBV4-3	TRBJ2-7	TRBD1	CASSQQPGTEIYEQYF	TGCGCCAGCAGCCAACAACCCGGGACAGAGATTTACGAGCAGTACTTC
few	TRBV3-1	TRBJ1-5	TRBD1	CASSQAASGTGYSNQPQHF	TGTGCCAGCAGCCAAGCAGCCTCCGGGACAGGGTATAGCAATCAGCCCCAGCATTTT
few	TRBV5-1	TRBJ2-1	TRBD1	CASSRGQEYNEQFF	TGCGCCAGCAGCCGGGGACAGGAATACAATGAGCAGTTCTTC
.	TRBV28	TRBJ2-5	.	CASSFGGGAPKNVQYF	TGTGCCAGCAGTTTTGGTGGGGGGGCTCCGAAAAACGTTCAGTACTTC
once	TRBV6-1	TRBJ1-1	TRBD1	CASNTGTGVTEAFF	TGTGCCAGCAATACCGGGACAGGGGTTACTGAAGCTTTCTTT
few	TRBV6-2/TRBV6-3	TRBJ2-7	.	CASSYGGADEQYF	TGTGCCAGCAGTTACGGTGGGGCGGACGAGCAGTACTTC
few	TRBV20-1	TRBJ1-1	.	CSASQGYSNTEAFF	TGCAGTGCTAGCCAGGGATACTCAAACACTGAAGCTTTCTTT
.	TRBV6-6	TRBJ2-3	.	CASKSQVGGTDTQYF	TGTGCCAGCAAGAGTCAGGTGGGGGGAACAGATACGCAGTATTTT
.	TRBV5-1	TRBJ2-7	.	CASSLEGRTYEQYF	TGCGCCAGCAGCTTGGAAGGGAGGACGTACGAGCAGTACTTC
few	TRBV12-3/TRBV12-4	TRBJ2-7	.	CASSFNTGTYEQYF	TGTGCCAGCAGTTTTAACACAGGGACCTACGAGCAGTACTTC
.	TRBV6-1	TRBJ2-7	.	CASSEFGDSSYEQYF	TGTGCCAGCAGTGAATTCGGAGACAGTTCCTACGAGCAGTACTTC
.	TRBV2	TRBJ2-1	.	CAGQIQLYNEQFF	TGTGCCGGACAAATCCAGCTTTACAATGAGCAGTTCTTC
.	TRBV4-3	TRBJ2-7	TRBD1	CASSHLTGRNNEQYF	TGCGCCAGCAGCCATTTGACAGGGCGTAACAATGAGCAGTACTTC
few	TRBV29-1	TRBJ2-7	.	CSVASREIFSGFYEQYF	TGCAGCGTTGCGTCCAGGGAGATATTTTCCGGGTTCTACGAGCAGTACTTC
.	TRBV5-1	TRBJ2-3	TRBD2	CASSLAVAGGTDTQYF	TGCGCCAGCAGCTTGGCGGTAGCGGGGGGCACAGATACGCAGTATTTT
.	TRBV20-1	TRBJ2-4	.	CSALELAKNIQYF	TGCAGTGCCCTAGAGCTAGCCAAAAACATTCAGTACTTC
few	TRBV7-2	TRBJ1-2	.	CASSLSPDSPNYGYTF	TGTGCCAGCAGCTTATCGCCGGACAGCCCTAACTATGGCTACACCTTC
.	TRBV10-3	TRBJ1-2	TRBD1	CAISTGSNYGYTF	TGTGCCATTTCGACAGGGTCTAACTATGGCTACACCTTC
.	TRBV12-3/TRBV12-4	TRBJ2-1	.	CASSVAGIGEQFF	TGTGCCAGCAGTGTAGCAGGGATTGGTGAGCAGTTCTTC
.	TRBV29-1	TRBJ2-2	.	CSVRGTPTGELFF	TGCAGCGTTCGCGGGACACCCACCGGGGAGCTGTTTTTT